The 14 T cell receptor beta chains in this list originate from one sample, sequenced in a study of T cell responses to AZD1222 COVID-19 vaccine. Sequenced by immunoSEQ multiplex PCR; TCRdb stores in-frame clones only, minus some. The repertoire consists of about 110,000 clones, with about 87% occurring once and the leading ten covering 4.4%. The source was peripheral blood, collected 28 days after the second AZD1222 dose. These receptors originate from an adult who received the AZD1222 COVID-19 vaccine.

This clone occurred once. The rearrangement links TRBV24-1 to TRBJ2-5, with TRBD1 matching 9 bases. This CDR3 is 18 amino acids long. The V gene's germline CDR1 is KGHDR and CDR2 SFDVKD. With V trimmed by 3 bases and J by 5 bases, 15 bases remained unmatched. CDR3 nucleotides: TGTGCCACCAGTGATAGTCCCGGGACAGGGAGTGGGCGGGAGACCCAGTACTTC. This sequence encodes CATSDSPGTGSGRETQYF.

The rearrangement joins TRBV5-8 to TRBJ2-7; the match to TRBD2 covers 11 bases. Germline V gene sequence: CDR1 SGHTS, CDR2 YDEGEE. V trimming: 1 base; J trimming: 4 bases; junction bases outside the gene matches: 1. The CDR3 runs to 14 residues. In DNA, the CDR3 is TGTGCCAGCAGCTTGTTAGCGGGAGGGTACGAGCAGTACTTC. Amino acids: CASSLLAGGYEQYF.

The gene calls are TRBV7-3 and TRBJ2-2; possibly TRBD1 or TRBD2 for D (5 bases each). The V and J ends lost 5 bases and 4 bases respectively, with 14 bases between them. This CDR3 comprises 15 residues. The germline gives CDR1 SGHTA, CDR2 FQGTGA. The CDR3 sequence: CASSPGTMTTGELFF. The CDR3 DNA is TGTGCCAGCAGCCCCGGGACGATGACCACCGGGGAGCTGTTTTTT.

The chain links TRBV24-1 to TRBJ2-5; D uncertain. The CDR3 consists of 17 residues. The V end lost 7 bases, the J end lost 0 bases, and 20 bases lay between the germline ends. CDR1 and CDR2 from the germline V gene are KGHDR and SFDVKD. The DNA of the CDR3 is TGTGCCACCAGGGTTAGTAAAGGGTCTTGGAACCAAGAGACCCAGTACTTC. Protein sequence: CATRVSKGSWNQETQYF.

This rearrangement joins TRBV29-1 to TRBJ2-7, with unresolved D. This CDR3 contains 12 residues. CDR1 is SQVTM and CDR2 is ANQGSEA in the germline V gene. Trimming shortened V by 6 bases and J by 2 bases, and 11 bases separated the two germline ends. The CDR3 sequence is CSVNLGAYEQYF. The CDR3 nucleotides are TGCAGCGTCAACTTGGGCGCCTACGAGCAGTACTTC.

The chain combines TRBV13 with TRBJ2-3; 10 bases agree with TRBD2. The germline CDR1 and CDR2 sequences are PRHDT and FYEKMQ (reference sequence). The CDR3 is 18 amino acids. V gave up 0 bases and J gave up 0 bases; unmatched junction bases: 6. The CDR3 spells CASSLGVAGGSSTDTQYF. CDR3 sequence (DNA): TGTGCCAGCAGCTTAGGAGTAGCGGGGGGTTCTAGCACAGATACGCAGTATTTT.

The table lists this clone with a few counts. This rearrangement joins TRBV2 to TRBJ2-3; D not resolved. The CDR3 consists of 15 residues. The germline V and J ends were trimmed by 6 bases and 0 bases, with 13 bases remaining between them. The V gene's germline CDR1 is SNHLY and CDR2 FYNNEI. The CDR3 protein is CASRLNEASTDTQYF. For the CDR3, the DNA is TGTGCCAGCAGGCTAAACGAAGCTAGCACAGATACGCAGTATTTT.

The chain is built from TRBV7-9 and TRBJ2-3; the D gene could be TRBD1 or TRBD2 (5 bases each). CDR3 length: 18 amino acids. V dropped 1 base and J dropped 2 bases, with 19 bases sitting between them. CDR1 SEHNR and CDR2 FQNEAQ come from the germline V gene (reference sequence). This CDR3 is CASSLGPGAGEPTDTQYF. The CDR3 region has the DNA TGTGCCAGCAGCTTAGGGCCCGGGGCGGGCGAACCCACAGATACGCAGTATTTT.

The chain employs TRBV5-6 and TRBJ2-1; possible D gene TRBD2, 5 bases. Trimming took 0 bases from V and 10 from J, leaving 5 bases between them. Germline CDR1 and CDR2: SGHDT and YYEEEE. The CDR3 covers 11 residues. DNA of the CDR3: TGTGCCAGCAGCTTGGGAGGGGAGCAGTTCTTC. Translating it yields CASSLGGEQFF.

V is TRBV4-3 and J is TRBJ1-1; a possible D gene is TRBD1 (6 bases). The CDR3 is 13 amino acids. Looked up from germline, CDR1 is LGHNA and CDR2 is YSLEER. V lost 5 bases to trimming and J lost 1 base, with 8 bases between them. The CDR3 nucleotides read TGCGCCAGCAGCGGACAGCAGAACACTGAAGCTTTCTTT. Translation: CASSGQQNTEAFF.

This sequence joins TRBV2 and TRBJ2-2; possible D gene TRBD2, 6 bases. V lost 6 bases and J 4 bases, leaving 9 bases between the germline ends. Germline assignment: CDR1 SNHLY and CDR2 FYNNEI. The CDR3 runs to 13 residues. CDR3 protein: CASRLEGTGELFF. The CDR3 DNA reads TGTGCCAGCAGACTGGAGGGCACCGGGGAGCTGTTTTTT.

The chain recombines TRBV6-5 with TRBJ2-1, with D tentatively TRBD1 or TRBD2 (7 bases each). Germline CDR1 is MNHEY and CDR2 is SVGAGI. V gave up 2 bases and J gave up 12 bases, with 23 bases separating them. CDR3 length: 16 residues. The CDR3 DNA follows: TGTGCCAGCAGTTACCCCCCAGGGGGGGGTCTCCTTCGGCAGTTCTTC. Protein: CASSYPPGGGLLRQFF.

V gene TRBV9 combines with J gene TRBJ1-3, with D possibly TRBD1 on 5 matching bases. The V and J ends lost 0 bases and 4 bases respectively, with 11 bases between them. The CDR3 runs to 15 residues. CDR1 and CDR2 (germline): SGDLS, YYNGEE. The CDR3 region has the DNA TGTGCCAGCAGCGTAGGGGGGGTTCGAGGAAACACCATATATTTT. Encoded protein: CASSVGGVRGNTIYF.

This sequence joins TRBV5-4 and TRBJ2-5; the match to TRBD1 covers 9 bases. From germline, CDR1 is SGHNT and CDR2 YYREEE (reference sequence). CDR3 size: 14 residues. The V segment lost 3 bases and the J segment 5 bases; nucleotides outside the gene matches: 5. The CDR3 nucleotides read TGTGCCAGCAGCTCCGGACAGGGGAGGGAGACCCAGTACTTC. This translates into CASSSGQGRETQYF.